What follows are 20 T cell receptor beta chains derived from one specimen sequenced in a study of shared clonotypes between healthy human individuals. TCRdb's copy holds only in-frame clones and misses some; the assay was immunoSEQ multiplex PCR. Altogether approximately 530,000 clones are present, 90% to 97% being singletons, with the ten largest covering 0.05% to 0.07%. Material: naive CD4+ T cells sorted from blood. The subset is: CD45RA+ positively selected. The receptor source for this set is a woman aged 25 to 39 in good health.

The J gene is TRBJ2-1, the V gene TRBV28, with D tentatively TRBD1 or TRBD2 (5 bases each). The CDR3 consists of 11 residues. The germline V gene encodes CDR1 MDHEN and CDR2 SYDVKM. V lost 8 bases and J lost 10, with 12 bases in between. The CDR3 spells CASLGPVEQFF. In nucleotides, the CDR3 is TGTGCCAGCCTGGGACCCGTAGAGCAGTTCTTC.

A word on this clone: Within the sample, other DNA sequences also encode this same CDR3. The chain recombines TRBV28 with TRBJ2-7, with D unclear. V lost 1 base and J 2 bases, leaving 3 bases between the germline ends. Germline V gene sequence: CDR1 MDHEN, CDR2 SYDVKM. The CDR3 length is 12 residues. In DNA, the CDR3 is TGTGCCAGCAGTTTATCCCCCTACGAGCAGTACTTC. This gives the protein CASSLSPYEQYF.

The chain joins TRBV11-2 to TRBJ2-5; 12 positions match TRBD2. The germline CDR1 and CDR2 sequences are SGHAT and FQNNGV. The CDR3 has 17 amino acids. V shed 4 bases, J shed 5 bases, and the junction held 11 bases outside the gene matches. CDR3 coding DNA: TGTGCCAGCAGCTCTGCCGGGACTAGCGGGTGGGAGGAGACCCAGTACTTC. Its protein is CASSSAGTSGWEETQYF.

This chain uses TRBV9 with TRBJ1-3; TRBD1 matches at 8 bases. Trimming cost V 3 bases and J 0 bases; bases outside gene matches: 11. The CDR3 totals 18 residues. CDR1 and CDR2 from the germline V gene are SGDLS and YYNGEE. This chain's CDR3 is CASSAQGQGGSSGNTIYF. Written as DNA, the CDR3 is TGTGCCAGCAGCGCCCAAGGACAGGGAGGATCCTCTGGAAACACCATATATTTT.

The chain links TRBV14 to TRBJ2-7, with TRBD2 identical over 14 bases. This CDR3 spans 14 amino acids. Germline assignment: CDR1 SGHDN and CDR2 FVKESK. The V and J ends lost 5 bases and 11 bases, in that order; junction bases with no gene match: 8. The CDR3 sequence: CASSRGTSGGSKYF. The CDR3 DNA reads TGTGCCAGCAGCAGAGGGACTAGCGGGGGTAGTAAGTACTTC.

The chain has TRBV6-6 and TRBJ1-4; 9 bases map to TRBD1. The J segment lost 8 bases and the V segment lost 0 bases, leaving 4 bases of the junction unmatched. The CDR3 sequence is 15 residues long. Germline CDR1 MNHNY, CDR2 SVGAGI (reference sequence). The CDR3 region is CASSYSGQGGEKLFF. CDR3 DNA: TGTGCCAGCAGTTACTCGGGACAGGGTGGGGAAAAACTGTTTTTT.

This clone has just one count. V and J are TRBV19 and TRBJ2-7; 12 bases fit TRBD1. The CDR3 is 14 amino acids. V gave up 10 bases and J gave up 5 bases; unmatched junction bases: 9. CDR1 and CDR2 from the germline V gene are LNHDA and SQIVND (reference sequence). As DNA, the CDR3 is TGTGCCACCTCACCGGGACAGGGGGCTAACGAGCAGTACTTC. Its translation: CATSPGQGANEQYF. Supplemented by reference TRBV19 and TRBJ2-7, the full variable domain reads DGGITQSPKYLFRKEGQNVTLSCEQNLNHDAMYWYRQDPGQGLRLIYYSQIVNDFQKGDIAEGYSVSREKKESFPLTVTSAQKNPTAFYLCATSPGQGANEQYFGPGTRLTVT.

The genes are TRBV5-1 and TRBJ2-1; D gene uncertain. The V gene lost 0 bases and the J gene lost 5 bases, with 12 bases spanning the gap. The CDR3 loop spans 15 amino acids. From germline, CDR1 is SGHRS and CDR2 YFSETQ. As DNA, the CDR3 is TGCGCCAGCAGCTTGGTAGTTGGTGCGGACAATGAGCAGTTCTTC. Protein product: CASSLVVGADNEQFF.

The chain is built from TRBV28 and TRBJ2-2; unclear D gene. The germline V gene encodes CDR1 MDHEN and CDR2 SYDVKM. V lost 10 bases and J 0 bases, leaving 9 bases between the germline ends. This CDR3 region has 13 residues. The CDR3 sequence is CATYQANTGELFF. The CDR3 DNA reads TGTGCCACCTATCAAGCGAACACCGGGGAGCTGTTTTTT.

V gene TRBV10-3 combines with J gene TRBJ2-5, with 12 positions matching TRBD1. Trimming took 10 bases from V and 5 from J; bases not matched to a gene: 5. CDR3 length equals 13 residues. CDR1 ENHRY and CDR2 SYGVKD come from the germline V gene. The CDR3 region is CATGTGGVETQYF. The CDR3 DNA is TGTGCCACCGGGACAGGGGGCGTGGAGACCCAGTACTTC.

As DNA, the CDR3 is TGCGCCAGCAGCTCGATGGGACAGGGGAACACTGAAGCTTTCTTT. This encodes CASSSMGQGNTEAFF. The chain couples TRBV5-1 to TRBJ1-1, with 9 positions matching TRBD1. CDR3 length: 15 amino acids. V trimming: 3 bases; J trimming: 1 base; junction bases outside the gene matches: 4. CDR1 and CDR2 (germline): SGHRS, YFSETQ. Full variable domain (remainder filled in from reference TRBV5-1 and TRBJ1-1): KAGVTQTPRYLIKTRGQQVTLSCSPISGHRSVSWYQQTPGQGLQFLFEYFSETQRNKGNFPGRFSGRQFSNSRSEMNVSTLELGDSALYLCASSSMGQGNTEAFFGQGTRLTVV.

The CDR3 DNA reads as TGTGCCAGCAGCACGTCAGATAATAGCAATCAGCCCCAGCATTTT. It codes for CASSTSDNSNQPQHF. The chain carries TRBV6-5 and TRBJ1-5, with unresolved D. The CDR3 has 15 residues. V gave up 6 bases and J gave up 0 bases, with 12 bases separating them. Per the germline V gene, CDR1 is MNHEY and CDR2 is SVGAGI.

V and J are TRBV7-9 and TRBJ1-1, with D unclear. The germline V gene encodes CDR1 SEHNR and CDR2 FQNEAQ (reference sequence). With 2 bases removed from V and 3 bases from J, the gap between germline ends came to 10 bases. CDR3 length: 14 amino acids. CDR3 DNA sequence: TGTGCCAGCAGCTTATTGGCTAGGGACACTGAAGCTTTCTTT. It encodes CASSLLARDTEAFF.

Of note for this clone: Other DNA sequences of this sample code for an identical CDR3. In DNA form, the CDR3 reads TGTGCCAGCAGCCTGACAGGGAACACCGGGGAGCTGTTTTTT. Encoded protein: CASSLTGNTGELFF. This chain joins TRBV7-9 and TRBJ2-2; weak D call: TRBD1 (6 bases). This CDR3 comprises 14 residues. V lost 5 bases, J lost 1 base, and 8 bases lay in between. The V gene's germline CDR1 is SEHNR and CDR2 FQNEAQ (reference sequence).

The rearrangement joins TRBV29-1 to TRBJ1-2; maybe TRBD1 (6 bases). The length of the CDR3 is 15 residues. Germline loops: CDR1 SQVTM, CDR2 ANQGSEA. V was pared by 4 bases and J by 0 bases, with 15 bases between. CDR3 amino acids: CSVVGRDITNYGYTF. The CDR3 nucleotides are TGCAGCGTTGTCGGCAGGGACATAACTAACTATGGCTACACCTTC.

The V call is TRBV7-8, the J call TRBJ1-5; tentatively, D is TRBD1 (5 bases). CDR1 is SGHVS and CDR2 is FQNEAQ in the germline V gene. The CDR3 consists of 16 residues. V shed 3 bases and J shed 0 bases, with 12 bases lying between them. The CDR3 spells CASSLPGRYSNQPQHF. The CDR3 region has the DNA TGTGCCAGCAGCTTGCCAGGGAGATATAGCAATCAGCCCCAGCATTTT. Together with reference TRBV7-8 and TRBJ1-5, the CDR3 gives the full variable domain: GAGVSQSPRYKVAKRGQDVALRCDPISGHVSLFWYQQALGQGPEFLTYFQNEAQLDKSGLPSDRFFAERPEGSVSTLKIQRTQQEDSAVYLCASSLPGRYSNQPQHFGDGTRLSIL.

The CDR3 spells CASSHRGDMPQHF. CDR3 DNA: TGTGCCAGCAGCCATAGGGGGGATATGCCCCAGCATTTT. V is TRBV27 and J is TRBJ1-5; a weak D match, TRBD1 (6 bases). From germline, CDR1 is MNHEY and CDR2 SMNVEV (reference sequence). The CDR3 consists of 13 residues. V dropped 6 bases and J dropped 9 bases, with 15 bases sitting between them.

This rearrangement joins TRBV2 to TRBJ1-1; TRBD1 is a possible D gene (6 bases). The CDR3 loop spans 14 amino acids. V lost 3 bases to trimming and J lost 4 bases, with 12 bases between them. CDR1 and CDR2 from the germline V gene are SNHLY and FYNNEI. CDR3: CASSDEGGFTEAFF. CDR3 sequence (DNA): TGTGCCAGCAGTGATGAGGGGGGGTTCACTGAAGCTTTCTTT. The entire variable domain, with the rest obtained from reference TRBV2 and TRBJ1-1, is as follows: EPEVTQTPSHQVTQMGQEVILRCVPISNHLYFYWYRQILGQKVEFLVSFYNNEISEKSEIFDDQFSVERPDGSNFTLKIRSTKLEDSAMYFCASSDEGGFTEAFFGQGTRLTVV.

V usage is TRBV5-6 and J usage is TRBJ1-2; possibly TRBD1 for D (5 bases). CDR1 SGHDT and CDR2 YYEEEE come from the germline V gene. Between the trimmed V and J ends, which lost 1 base and 7 bases, there was a span of 17 bases. This CDR3 is 15 amino acids long. The CDR3 DNA sequence: TGTGCCAGCAGCTTGTCGGGGACTTCGGAGGGTGGCTACACCTTC. It codes for CASSLSGTSEGGYTF.

This clone was counted a few times. This specimen includes other DNA sequences encoding the same CDR3. The genes are TRBV10-3 and TRBJ2-5; either TRBD1 or TRBD2 may fit D (5 bases each). The CDR3 covers 11 residues. The germline V gene encodes CDR1 ENHRY and CDR2 SYGVKD. Trimming took 4 bases from V and 5 from J, leaving 5 bases between them. In DNA, the CDR3 is TGTGCCATCAGTGGGGGGGAGACCCAGTACTTC. This sequence encodes CAISGGETQYF.